This TCR beta chain originates from a study of T-cell reconstitution after alpha-beta-depleted transplantation in children. The TCRbeta library was prepared with unique molecular identifiers. In TCRdb, the PCR reads were re-called with MiXCR into one record per CDR3 protein. The table records around 700,000 distinct CDR3 sequences, about 12% of them present only once. Ten or more counts support this clonotype. Germline lookup yields CDR1 SEHNR and CDR2 FQNEAQ (reference sequence). With 6 bases clipped from V and 7 bases from J, the junction kept 9 bases outside the gene matches. This CDR3 spans 14 amino acids.

This TCR was sampled from a girl aged 2 to 9 with congenital amegakaryocytic thrombocytopenia, due to receive a stem cell transplant. The specimen comprised PBMCs, sampled before TCRalphabeta/CD19-depleted stem cell transplant. The gene calls are TRBV7-9 and TRBJ2-1; 7 bases agree with TRBD2. The CDR3 DNA is TGTGCCAGCAGTGGGGCGGGAGTGCCAAATGAGCAGTTCTTC. Its protein product is CASSGAGVPNEQFF.